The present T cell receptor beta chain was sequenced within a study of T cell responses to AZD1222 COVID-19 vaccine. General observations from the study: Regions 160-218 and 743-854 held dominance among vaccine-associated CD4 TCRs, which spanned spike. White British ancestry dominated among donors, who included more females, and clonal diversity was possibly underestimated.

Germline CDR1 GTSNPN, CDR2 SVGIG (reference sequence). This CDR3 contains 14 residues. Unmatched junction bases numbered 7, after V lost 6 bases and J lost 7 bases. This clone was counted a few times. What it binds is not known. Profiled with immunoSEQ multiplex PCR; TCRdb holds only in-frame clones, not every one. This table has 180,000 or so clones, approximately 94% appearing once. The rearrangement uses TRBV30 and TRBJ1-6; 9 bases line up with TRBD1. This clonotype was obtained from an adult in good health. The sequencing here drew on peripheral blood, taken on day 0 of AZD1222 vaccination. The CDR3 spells CACPEGTGNSPLHF. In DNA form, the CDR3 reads TGTGCCTGCCCCGAGGGGACAGGGAATTCACCCCTCCACTTT.